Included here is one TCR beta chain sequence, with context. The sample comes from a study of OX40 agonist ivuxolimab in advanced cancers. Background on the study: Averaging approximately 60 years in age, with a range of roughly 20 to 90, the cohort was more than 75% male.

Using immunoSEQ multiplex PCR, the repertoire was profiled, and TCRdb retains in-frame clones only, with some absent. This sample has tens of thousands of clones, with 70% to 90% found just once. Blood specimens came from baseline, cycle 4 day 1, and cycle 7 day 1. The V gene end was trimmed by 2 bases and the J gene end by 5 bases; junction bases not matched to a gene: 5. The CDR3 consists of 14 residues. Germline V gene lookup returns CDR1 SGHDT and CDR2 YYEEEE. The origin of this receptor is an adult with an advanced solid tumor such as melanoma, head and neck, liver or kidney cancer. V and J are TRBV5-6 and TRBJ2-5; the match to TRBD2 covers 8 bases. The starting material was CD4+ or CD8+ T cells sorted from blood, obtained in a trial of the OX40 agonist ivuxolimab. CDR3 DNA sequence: TGTGCCAGCAGCTTTCGGGGGGGCCCGGAGACCCAGTACTTC. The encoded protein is CASSFRGGPETQYF. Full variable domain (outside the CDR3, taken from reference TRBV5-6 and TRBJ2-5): DAGVTQSPTHLIKTRGQQVTLRCSPKSGHDTVSWYQQALGQGPQFIFQYYEEEERQRGNFPDRFSGHQFPNYSSELNVNALLLGDSALYLCASSFRGGPETQYFGPGTRLLVL.